This entry lists 10 T cell receptor beta chains sequenced from one sample in a study of blood T cell repertoires in COVID-19. Data came from immunoSEQ multiplex PCR; TCRdb stores just in-frame clones and leaves some out. The table records about 150,000 clones, approximately 80% of them present only once. Sequencing was performed on peripheral blood. The receptors originated from a woman aged 60-75 years with COVID-19, enrolled during active disease.

Only a few counts were recorded for this clone. The V and J genes are TRBV3-1 (or the pseudogene TRBV3-2) and TRBJ1-3; 8 bases fit TRBD1. J was trimmed by 0 bases and V by 0 bases; bases with no gene match: 7. Germline loops: CDR1 LGHDT, CDR2 YNNKEL (reference sequence). CDR3 size: 18 residues. For the CDR3, the DNA is TGTGCCAGCAGCCAAGAAAAGCCGGGACAGGACTCTGGAAACACCATATATTTT. It yields the protein CASSQEKPGQDSGNTIYF.

This rearrangement joins TRBV6-5 to TRBJ1-4, with 7 bases aligning to TRBD1. V was pared by 8 bases and J by 3 bases, with 6 bases of the junction left unmatched. Germline CDR1 and CDR2: MNHEY and SVGAGI. This CDR3 region has 14 residues. The CDR3 bases are TGTGCCAGCGCCCAGGGGGGACCTAATGAAAAACTGTTTTTT. It is translated as CASAQGGPNEKLFF.

Written as DNA, the CDR3 is TGTGCCAGCCAAGGAGTTTTCAATGAGCAGTTCTTC. This translates into CASQGVFNEQFF. This rearrangement joins TRBV3-1 (or the pseudogene TRBV3-2) to TRBJ2-1; D is undetermined. The ends were cut back, 8 bases at V and 6 bases at J, with 11 bases in the middle. This CDR3 region has 12 residues. Germline lookup yields CDR1 LGHDT and CDR2 YNNKEL (reference sequence).

CDR3 residues: CASSMRQAEKLFF. CDR3 in DNA: TGTGCCAGTAGTATGCGACAGGCTGAAAAACTGTTTTTT. V usage is TRBV19 and J usage is TRBJ1-4, with a possible D match to TRBD1 (6 bases). CDR1 and CDR2 (germline): LNHDA, SQIVND (reference sequence). The length of the CDR3 is 13 residues. V was cut by 3 bases and J by 7 bases, with 9 bases left in between.

The V and J genes are TRBV18 and TRBJ2-7, with 8 bases lining up with TRBD1. This CDR3 contains 14 residues. Germline CDR1 KGHSH, CDR2 LQKENI. V shed 4 bases, J shed 2 bases, and the junction held 4 bases outside the gene matches. DNA for the CDR3: TGTGCCAGCTCACTGGGACAGGATGCCTACGAGCAGTACTTC. The encoded protein is CASSLGQDAYEQYF.

This chain joins TRBV18 and TRBJ2-3; the D gene is possibly TRBD1 (5 bases). This CDR3 is built from 14 residues. Germline CDR1 reads KGHSH; CDR2 reads LQKENI. Trimming took 3 bases from V and 1 from J, leaving 8 bases between them. CDR3 in amino acids: CASSPDTRTDTQYF. The CDR3 bases are TGTGCCAGCTCACCGGACACCCGCACAGATACGCAGTATTTT.

This sequence joins TRBV7-8 and TRBJ2-1; 8 nucleotides match TRBD2. Losses at the gene ends were 4 bases for V and 8 bases for J; bases not matched to a gene: 7. The CDR3 length is 14 residues. CDR1 is SGHVS, CDR2 FQNEAQ, per germline. CDR3 loop: CASSSGLARDEQFF. DNA for the CDR3: TGTGCCAGCAGCTCCGGACTAGCTCGGGATGAGCAGTTCTTC. Full variable domain (missing parts from reference TRBV7-8 and TRBJ2-1): GAGVSQSPRYKVAKRGQDVALRCDPISGHVSLFWYQQALGQGPEFLTYFQNEAQLDKSGLPSDRFFAERPEGSVSTLKIQRTQQEDSAVYLCASSSGLARDEQFFGPGTRLTVL.

V gene TRBV6-5 combines with J gene TRBJ1-2; 7 positions agree with TRBD1. Germline-derived CDR1 and CDR2 are MNHEY and SVGAGI. This CDR3 is built from 12 residues. Trimming removed 7 bases from V and 11 bases from J; junction bases left unmatched: 10. This CDR3 reads CASTTGTNLYTF. The CDR3 DNA sequence: TGTGCCAGCACGACAGGGACGAACCTTTACACCTTC.

The V call is TRBV5-4, the J call TRBJ1-2; 8 nucleotides match TRBD1. This CDR3 is built from 14 residues. Per the germline V gene, CDR1 is SGHNT and CDR2 is YYREEE (reference sequence). With 4 bases clipped from V and 1 base from J, the junction kept 3 bases outside the gene matches. This chain's CDR3 is CASSDRGSNYGYTF. In DNA form, the CDR3 reads TGTGCCAGCAGCGACAGGGGAAGTAACTATGGCTACACCTTC.

The gene calls are TRBV14 and TRBJ1-6; TRBD1 might be the D (6 bases). Germline values: CDR1 SGHDN, CDR2 FVKESK. The CDR3 consists of 15 residues. Trimming removed 6 bases from V and 5 bases from J, with 14 bases in between. CDR3 bases: TGTGCCAGCAGAAGACGGGCAGGGGATAATTCACCCCTCCACTTT. Translation gives CASRRRAGDNSPLHF. Full variable domain (missing parts from reference TRBV14 and TRBJ1-6): EAGVTQFPSHSVIEKGQTVTLRCDPISGHDNLYWYRRVMGKEIKFLLHFVKESKQDESGMPNNRFLAERTGGTYSTLKVQPAELEDSGVYFCASRRRAGDNSPLHFGNGTRLTVT.